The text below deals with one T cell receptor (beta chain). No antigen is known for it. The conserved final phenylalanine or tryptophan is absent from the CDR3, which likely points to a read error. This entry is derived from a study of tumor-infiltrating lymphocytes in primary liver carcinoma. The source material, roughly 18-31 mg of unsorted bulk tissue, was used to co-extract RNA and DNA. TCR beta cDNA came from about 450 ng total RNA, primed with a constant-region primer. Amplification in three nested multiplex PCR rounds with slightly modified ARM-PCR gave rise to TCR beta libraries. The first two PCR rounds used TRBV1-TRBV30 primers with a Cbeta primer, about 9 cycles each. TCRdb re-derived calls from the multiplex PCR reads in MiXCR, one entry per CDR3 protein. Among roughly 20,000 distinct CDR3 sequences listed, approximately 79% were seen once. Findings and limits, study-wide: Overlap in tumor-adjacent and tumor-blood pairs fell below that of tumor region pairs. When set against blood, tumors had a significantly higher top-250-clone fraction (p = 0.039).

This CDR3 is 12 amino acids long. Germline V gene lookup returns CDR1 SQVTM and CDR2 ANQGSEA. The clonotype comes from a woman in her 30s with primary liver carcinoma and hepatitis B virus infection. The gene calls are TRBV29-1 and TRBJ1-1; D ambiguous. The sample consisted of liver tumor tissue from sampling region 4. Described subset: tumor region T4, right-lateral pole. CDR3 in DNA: TGCAGCGTCGAGACGGGGAGCACTGAGGCTTTCTCT. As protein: CSVETGSTEAFS.